This T cell receptor (beta chain) was recorded in a study of shared clonotypes between healthy human individuals. Study context: Participating donors consisted of a couple of women and a few men aged 18 to 49. Study outcomes and limitations: Researchers sampled blood only, noting tissue repertoires likely differ. Estimated richness values were generally larger in naive subsets than in memory subsets.

Naive CD8 cells lacked CD45RO and underwent positive selection for CCR7, leaving out terminally differentiated effector memory CD45RA+ cells. CDR3 length equals 14 residues. V was clipped by 3 bases and J by 3 bases; unmatched bases: 3. The V gene's germline CDR1 is SGHVS and CDR2 FQNEAQ. Per the original methods: ImmunoSEQ output held junction-only sequences without quality scores, so filtering differed. The table came from immunoSEQ multiplex PCR; TCRdb's copy has only in-frame clones and leaves some out. V, J and clone size reflect that table, while D and trimming were determined from the DNA. The table lists 2 million to 2.5 million clones, roughly 91% of them singletons. Comment on this clone: Its antigen is unidentified.

Sequencing was carried out using naive CD8+ T cells from PBMCs. This TCR came from a young man in good health. Some clones in this sample may be carry-over from other donors' samples. The chain is built from TRBV7-8 and TRBJ2-7; 9 bases are a match to TRBD2. The CDR3 DNA is TGTGCCAGCAGCTTGAGACTAGCGGTCTACGAGCAGTACTTC. Residues: CASSLRLAVYEQYF.